The 2 T cell receptor beta chains reported below all come from one sample, sequenced in a study of blood T cells in healthy people across ages. A second about 6 to 12 cycle PCR used barcoded and J-beta primers. Via MiXCR, TCRdb re-called the 5' RACE reads, giving one row per CDR3 protein. The table lists 600,000 to 800,000 distinct CDR3 sequences, over 20% of them singletons, with about 3.6% in the top ten. The specimen sequenced was blood. Receptors originate from a man in his 70s in good health.

The J gene is TRBJ1-1, the V gene TRBV5-1; D is unresolved. Germline CDR1 reads SGHRS; CDR2 reads YFSETQ. There are 14 residues in the CDR3. Trimming stripped 0 bases from V and 5 bases from J, with 11 bases between. The CDR3 DNA reads TGCGCCAGCAGCTTGGACAGCTCGACGACTGAAGCTTTCTTT. The encoded protein is CASSLDSSTTEAFF.

This clonotype was seen more than once but under ten times. The V and J genes are TRBV5-1 and TRBJ1-1; a possible D gene is TRBD1 (5 bases). Trimming pared 4 bases from V and 0 bases from J, leaving 19 bases between. Germline values: CDR1 SGHRS, CDR2 YFSETQ. This CDR3 is 17 amino acids long. In DNA form, the CDR3 reads TGCGCCAGCAGCCTACCAGACAGTCCTCCCATGAACACTGAAGCTTTCTTT. Translation: CASSLPDSPPMNTEAFF.